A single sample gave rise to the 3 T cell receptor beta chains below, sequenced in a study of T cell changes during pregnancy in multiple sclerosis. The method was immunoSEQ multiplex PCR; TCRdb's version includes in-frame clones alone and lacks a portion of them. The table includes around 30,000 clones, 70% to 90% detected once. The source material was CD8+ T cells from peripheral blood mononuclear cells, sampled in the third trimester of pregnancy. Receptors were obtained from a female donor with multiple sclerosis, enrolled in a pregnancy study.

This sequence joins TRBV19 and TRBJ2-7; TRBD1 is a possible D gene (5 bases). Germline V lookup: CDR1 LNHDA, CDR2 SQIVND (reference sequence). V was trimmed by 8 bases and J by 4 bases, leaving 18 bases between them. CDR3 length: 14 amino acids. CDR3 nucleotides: TGTGCCAGTCCCCCTCCCCCGACAGTGTACGAGCAGTACTTC. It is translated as CASPPPPTVYEQYF.

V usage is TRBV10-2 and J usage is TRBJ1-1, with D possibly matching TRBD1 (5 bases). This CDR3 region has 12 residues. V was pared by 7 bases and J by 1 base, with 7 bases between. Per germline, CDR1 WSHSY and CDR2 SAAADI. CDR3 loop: CASTDRNTEAFF. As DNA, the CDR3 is TGCGCCAGCACCGACAGGAACACTGAAGCTTTCTTT.

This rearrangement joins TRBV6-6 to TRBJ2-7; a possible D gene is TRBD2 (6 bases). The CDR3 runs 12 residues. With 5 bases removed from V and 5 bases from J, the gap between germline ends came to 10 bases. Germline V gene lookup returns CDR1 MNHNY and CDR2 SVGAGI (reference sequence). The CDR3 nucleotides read TGTGCCAGCAGTCAAGCTAGCGACGAGCAGTACTTC. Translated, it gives CASSQASDEQYF.